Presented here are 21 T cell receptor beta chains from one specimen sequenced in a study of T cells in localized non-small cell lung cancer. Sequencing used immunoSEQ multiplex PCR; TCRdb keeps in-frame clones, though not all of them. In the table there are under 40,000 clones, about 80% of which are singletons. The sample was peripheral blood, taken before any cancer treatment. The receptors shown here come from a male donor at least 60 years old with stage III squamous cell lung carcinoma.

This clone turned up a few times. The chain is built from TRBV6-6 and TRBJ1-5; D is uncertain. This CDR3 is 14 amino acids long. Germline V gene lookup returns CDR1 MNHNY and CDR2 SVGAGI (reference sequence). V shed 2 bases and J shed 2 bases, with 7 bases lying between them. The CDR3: CASSYGGGNQPQHF. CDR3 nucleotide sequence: TGTGCCAGCAGTTACGGAGGAGGCAATCAGCCCCAGCATTTT.

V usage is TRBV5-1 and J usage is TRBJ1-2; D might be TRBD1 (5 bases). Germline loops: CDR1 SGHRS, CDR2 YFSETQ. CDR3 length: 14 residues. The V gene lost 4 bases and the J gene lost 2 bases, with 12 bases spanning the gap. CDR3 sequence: CASSPGTANYGYTF. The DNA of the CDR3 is TGCGCCAGCAGCCCTGGGACCGCAAACTATGGCTACACCTTC.

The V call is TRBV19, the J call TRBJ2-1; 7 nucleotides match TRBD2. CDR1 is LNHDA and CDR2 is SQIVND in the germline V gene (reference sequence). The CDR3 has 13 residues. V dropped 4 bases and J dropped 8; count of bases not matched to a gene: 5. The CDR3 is CASSSRTSHEQFF. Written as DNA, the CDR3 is TGTGCCAGTAGTAGTAGGACTAGTCATGAGCAGTTCTTC. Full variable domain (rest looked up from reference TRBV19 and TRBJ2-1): DGGITQSPKYLFRKEGQNVTLSCEQNLNHDAMYWYRQDPGQGLRLIYYSQIVNDFQKGDIAEGYSVSREKKESFPLTVTSAQKNPTAFYLCASSSRTSHEQFFGPGTRLTVL.

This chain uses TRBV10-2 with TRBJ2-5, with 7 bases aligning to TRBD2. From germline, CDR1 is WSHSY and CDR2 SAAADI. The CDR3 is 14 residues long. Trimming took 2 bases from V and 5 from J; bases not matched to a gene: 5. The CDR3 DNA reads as TGCGCCAGCAGTGAGGCGGGAGTAGACGAGACCCAGTACTTC. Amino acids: CASSEAGVDETQYF.

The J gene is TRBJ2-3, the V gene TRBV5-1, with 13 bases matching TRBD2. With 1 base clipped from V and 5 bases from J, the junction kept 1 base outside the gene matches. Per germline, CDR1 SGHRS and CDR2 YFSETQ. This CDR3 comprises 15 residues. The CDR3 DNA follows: TGCGCCAGCAGCTTGACTAGCGGGAGGGAAGATACGCAGTATTTT. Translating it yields CASSLTSGREDTQYF.

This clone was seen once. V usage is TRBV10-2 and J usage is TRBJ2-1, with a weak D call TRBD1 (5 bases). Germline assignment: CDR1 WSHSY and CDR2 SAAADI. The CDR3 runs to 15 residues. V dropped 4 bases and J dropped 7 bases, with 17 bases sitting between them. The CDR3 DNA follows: TGCGCCAGCAGTGTTAGGCAGGGCTTGAAGAATGAGCAGTTCTTC. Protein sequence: CASSVRQGLKNEQFF.

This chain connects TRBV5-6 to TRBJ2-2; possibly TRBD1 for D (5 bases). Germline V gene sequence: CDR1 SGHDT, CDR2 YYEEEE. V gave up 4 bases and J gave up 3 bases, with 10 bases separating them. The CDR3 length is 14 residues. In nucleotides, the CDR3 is TGTGCCAGCAGCCCAGGGTTTGACACCGGGGAGCTGTTTTTT. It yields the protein CASSPGFDTGELFF.

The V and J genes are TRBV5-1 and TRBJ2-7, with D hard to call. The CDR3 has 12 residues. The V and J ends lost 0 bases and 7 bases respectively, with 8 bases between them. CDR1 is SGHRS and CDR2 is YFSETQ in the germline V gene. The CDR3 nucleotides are TGCGCCAGCAGCTTGGAAGTCGGGGAGCAGTACTTC. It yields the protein CASSLEVGEQYF.

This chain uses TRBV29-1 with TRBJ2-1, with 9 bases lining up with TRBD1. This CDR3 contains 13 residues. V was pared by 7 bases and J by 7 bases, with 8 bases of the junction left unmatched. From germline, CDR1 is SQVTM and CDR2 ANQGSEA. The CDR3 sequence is CSAPGQGRNEQFF. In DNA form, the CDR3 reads TGCAGCGCCCCGGGACAGGGAAGGAATGAGCAGTTCTTC.

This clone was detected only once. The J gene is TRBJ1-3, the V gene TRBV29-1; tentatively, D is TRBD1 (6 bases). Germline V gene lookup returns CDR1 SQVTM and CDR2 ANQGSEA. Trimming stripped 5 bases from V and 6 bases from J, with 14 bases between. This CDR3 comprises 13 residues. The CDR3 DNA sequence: TGCAGCGTTTTAAGGGGGGTATCAAACACCATATATTTT. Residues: CSVLRGVSNTIYF. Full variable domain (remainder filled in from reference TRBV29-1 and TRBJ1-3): SAVISQKPSRDICQRGTSLTIQCQVDSQVTMMFWYRQQPGQSLTLIATANQGSEATYESGFVIDKFPISRPNLTFSTLTVSNMSPEDSSIYLCSVLRGVSNTIYFGEGSWLTVV.

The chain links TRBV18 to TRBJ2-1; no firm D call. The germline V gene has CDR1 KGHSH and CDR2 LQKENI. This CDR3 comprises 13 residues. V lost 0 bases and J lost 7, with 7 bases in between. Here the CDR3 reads CASSPPSQNEQFF. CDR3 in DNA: TGTGCCAGCTCACCACCTTCTCAGAATGAGCAGTTCTTC.

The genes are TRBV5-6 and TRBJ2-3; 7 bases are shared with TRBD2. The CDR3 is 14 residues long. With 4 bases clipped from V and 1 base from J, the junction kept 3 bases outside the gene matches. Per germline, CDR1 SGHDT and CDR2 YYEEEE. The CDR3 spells CASSQTSGTDTQYF. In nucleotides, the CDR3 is TGTGCCAGCAGCCAAACTAGCGGCACAGATACGCAGTATTTT.

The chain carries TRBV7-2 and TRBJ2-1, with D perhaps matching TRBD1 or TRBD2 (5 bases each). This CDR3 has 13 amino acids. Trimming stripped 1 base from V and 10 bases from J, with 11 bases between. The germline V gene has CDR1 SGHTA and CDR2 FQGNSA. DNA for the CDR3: TGTGCCAGCAGCTTAGTATGGGACGGCGAGCAGTTCTTC. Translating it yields CASSLVWDGEQFF.

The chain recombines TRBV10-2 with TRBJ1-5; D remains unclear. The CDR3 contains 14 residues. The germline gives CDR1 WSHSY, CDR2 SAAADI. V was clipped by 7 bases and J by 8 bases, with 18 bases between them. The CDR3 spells CASTPGRPREPQHF. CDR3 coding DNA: TGCGCCAGCACCCCGGGTAGGCCAAGGGAGCCCCAGCATTTT.

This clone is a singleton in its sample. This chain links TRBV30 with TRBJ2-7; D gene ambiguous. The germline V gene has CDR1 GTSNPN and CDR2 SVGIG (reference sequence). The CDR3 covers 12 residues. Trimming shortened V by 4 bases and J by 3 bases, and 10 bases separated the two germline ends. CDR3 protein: CAWKDQGYEQYF. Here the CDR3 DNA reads TGTGCCTGGAAGGACCAAGGCTACGAGCAGTACTTC.

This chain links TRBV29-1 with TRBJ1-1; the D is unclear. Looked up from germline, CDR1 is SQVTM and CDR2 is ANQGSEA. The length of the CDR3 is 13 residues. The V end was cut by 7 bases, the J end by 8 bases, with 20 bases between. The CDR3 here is CSGAGVGRTEAFF. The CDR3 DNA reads TGCAGCGGCGCCGGGGTAGGGAGAACCGAAGCTTTCTTT. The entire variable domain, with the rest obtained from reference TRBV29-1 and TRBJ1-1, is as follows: SAVISQKPSRDICQRGTSLTIQCQVDSQVTMMFWYRQQPGQSLTLIATANQGSEATYESGFVIDKFPISRPNLTFSTLTVSNMSPEDSSIYLCSGAGVGRTEAFFGQGTRLTVV.

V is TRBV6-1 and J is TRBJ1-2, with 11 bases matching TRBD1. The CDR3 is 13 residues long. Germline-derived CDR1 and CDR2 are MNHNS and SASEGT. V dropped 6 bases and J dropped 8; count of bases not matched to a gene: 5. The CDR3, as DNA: TGTGCCAGCAGGGGGGACAGGGGGGAAGGCTACACCTTC. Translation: CASRGDRGEGYTF.

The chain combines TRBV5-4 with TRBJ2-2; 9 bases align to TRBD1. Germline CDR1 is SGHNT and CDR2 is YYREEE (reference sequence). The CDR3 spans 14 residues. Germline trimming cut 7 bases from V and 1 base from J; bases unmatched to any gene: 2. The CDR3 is CASGDRENTGELFF. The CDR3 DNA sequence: TGTGCCAGCGGGGACAGGGAGAACACCGGGGAGCTGTTTTTT.

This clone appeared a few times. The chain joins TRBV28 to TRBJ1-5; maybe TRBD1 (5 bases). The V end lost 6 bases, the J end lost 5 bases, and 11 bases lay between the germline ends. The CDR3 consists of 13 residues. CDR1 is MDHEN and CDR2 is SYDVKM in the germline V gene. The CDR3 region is CASRRDLYQPQHF. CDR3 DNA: TGTGCCAGCAGGAGGGACTTATATCAGCCCCAGCATTTT.

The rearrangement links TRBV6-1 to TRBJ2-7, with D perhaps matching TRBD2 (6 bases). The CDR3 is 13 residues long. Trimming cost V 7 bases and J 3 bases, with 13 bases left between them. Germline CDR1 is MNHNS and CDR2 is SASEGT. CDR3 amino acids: CASTYGGDYEQYF. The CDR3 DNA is TGTGCCAGCACTTATGGAGGGGACTACGAGCAGTACTTC.

The CDR3 spells CASSIDRGRNQPQHF. CDR3 DNA: TGTGCCAGTAGTATAGATAGAGGGAGGAATCAGCCCCAGCATTTT. The chain is built from TRBV19 and TRBJ1-5; D unresolved. V lost 0 bases and J 4 bases, leaving 10 bases between the germline ends. Germline loops: CDR1 LNHDA, CDR2 SQIVND (reference sequence). There are 15 residues in the CDR3.